This T cell receptor (beta chain) derives from a study of shared clonotypes between healthy human individuals. Study in general: Three plates were used per donor for CD4 naive, three for CD4 memory, two for CD8 naive and one for CD8 memory. General observations from the study: Generation probability values for non-shared clonotypes were lower than those for clonotypes shared by all four donors. The study generally estimated greater richness for naive than memory subsets.

The repertoire was sequenced with immunoSEQ multiplex PCR; TCRdb's copy has only in-frame clones and lacks some. The sample includes about 1 million clones, 70% to 80% of them seen just once. Every contributor of samples was a Caucasian grown-up residing in Nashville, Tennessee. This clone occurred once. Its antigen is not known. Trimming took off 10 bases at V and 2 bases at J, with 17 bases between the two ends. Looked up from germline, CDR1 is MDHEN and CDR2 is SYDVKM. The CDR3 consists of 14 residues. Sequencing was done on a sample of memory CD4+ T cells sorted from blood. Subset here: CD45RA-negative fraction. This TCR was recovered from a man between 18 and 35 years old in good health. This chain links TRBV28 with TRBJ1-2; a weak D match, TRBD1 (5 bases). CDR3 nucleotide sequence: TGTGCCACTCGGGAGGGACTCGCGAACTATGGCTACACCTTC. It is translated as CATREGLANYGYTF.